This TCR beta chain originates from a study of blood T cell repertoires in COVID-19. Study-wide context: PBMCs, B-cell-depleted T cells, or T cells provided the cDNA or gDNA that made up the material.

Germline V lookup: CDR1 SGHNT, CDR2 YENEEA. With 5 bases clipped from V and 1 base from J, the junction kept 3 bases outside the gene matches. The CDR3 spans 16 residues. Libraries were prepared by immunoSEQ multiplex PCR; TCRdb keeps only in-frame clonotypes and omits some of them. Found here are 150,000 to 200,000 clones, 80% to 90% of them singletons; the top ten hold around 12%. The receptor was derived from a woman in her 70s with COVID-19, enrolled during active disease. The rearrangement uses TRBV11-3 and TRBJ2-3, with TRBD2 matching 13 bases. The sample taken for sequencing was peripheral blood. CDR3 region: CASSPGLAGRTDTQYF. Here the CDR3 DNA reads TGTGCCAGCAGCCCGGGACTAGCGGGACGCACAGATACGCAGTATTTT.